A single sample is the source of the 22 T cell receptor beta chains below, sequenced in a study of shared clonotypes between healthy human individuals. Repertoires were generated with immunoSEQ multiplex PCR, while TCRdb's copy carries only in-frame clones and drops some. The sample gives about 2 million clones, about 95% of which show up once; 1% to 1.5% is in the top ten. CD45RO-negative cells were positively selected for CCR7, leaving out terminally differentiated effector memory CD45RA+ cells. The sample taken for sequencing was naive CD8+ T cells sorted from blood. The origin of the receptors is a man aged 18 to 29 in good health.

The sample holds one count of this clone. CDR3 region: CASSDHRESNTEAFF. The CDR3 DNA reads TGTGCCAGCAGTGATCACAGGGAGTCGAACACTGAAGCTTTCTTT. The chain recombines TRBV6-1 with TRBJ1-1; weak D call: TRBD1 (6 bases). The CDR3 extends over 15 amino acids. Trimming shortened V by 3 bases and J by 1 base, and 12 bases separated the two germline ends. From germline, CDR1 is MNHNS and CDR2 SASEGT.

This clone has a single count. This chain uses TRBV20-1 with TRBJ2-7; D remains unclear. This CDR3 has 11 residues. Germline V CDR1 and CDR2: DFQATT, SNEGSKA (reference sequence). V shed 3 bases and J shed 3 bases, with 6 bases lying between them. CDR3: CSARAHYEQYF. The CDR3, as DNA: TGCAGTGCTAGGGCCCACTACGAGCAGTACTTC.

The gene calls are TRBV27 and TRBJ2-7, with unresolved D. CDR1 is MNHEY, CDR2 SMNVEV, per germline (reference sequence). V shed 4 bases and J shed 3 bases, with 22 bases lying between them. This CDR3 region has 17 residues. CDR3 in DNA: TGTGCCAGCAGTTCAGTCATGTCAACTGGACCCTACTACGAGCAGTACTTC. It encodes CASSSVMSTGPYYEQYF.

V and J are TRBV27 and TRBJ2-7; the D gene is possibly TRBD1 (6 bases). Per germline, CDR1 MNHEY and CDR2 SMNVEV (reference sequence). The CDR3 is 14 amino acids. Trimming cost V 5 bases and J 5 bases, with 16 bases left between them. Here the CDR3 DNA reads TGTGCCAGCAGTGACCTGGGGGCGACAAACGAGCAGTACTTC. This sequence encodes CASSDLGATNEQYF.

V and J are TRBV10-3 and TRBJ2-7, with TRBD1 identical over 10 bases. The CDR3 sequence is 16 residues long. The germline V gene has CDR1 ENHRY and CDR2 SYGVKD. Unmatched junction bases numbered 7, after V lost 3 bases and J lost 2 bases. The CDR3 is CAISDPGQGTTYEQYF. The CDR3 coding sequence is TGTGCCATCAGTGACCCGGGACAGGGGACCACCTACGAGCAGTACTTC.

The chain employs TRBV7-9 and TRBJ2-3; no firm D call. The CDR3 runs to 17 residues. The V end was cut by 0 bases, the J end by 0 bases, with 13 bases between. In germline, CDR1 is SEHNR, CDR2 FQNEAQ (reference sequence). CDR3 sequence: CASSLARLDLSTDTQYF. In DNA form, the CDR3 reads TGTGCCAGCAGCTTAGCGCGTCTGGACCTGAGCACAGATACGCAGTATTTT.

The chain couples TRBV27 to TRBJ1-5; no firm D call. The V gene's germline CDR1 is MNHEY and CDR2 SMNVEV (reference sequence). V lost 2 bases and J 2 bases, leaving 10 bases between the germline ends. This CDR3 is built from 15 residues. In DNA form, the CDR3 reads TGTGCCAGCAGTTTAAATGGGCTTGGCAATCAGCCCCAGCATTTT. It yields the protein CASSLNGLGNQPQHF.

To note about this clone: In the same sample, other DNA sequences code for this CDR3. The chain joins TRBV9 to TRBJ1-2; a possible D gene is TRBD1 (6 bases). Trimming shortened V by 0 bases and J by 1 base, and 13 bases separated the two germline ends. Germline V CDR1 and CDR2: SGDLS, YYNGEE. The CDR3 sequence is 16 residues long. CDR3 sequence (DNA): TGTGCCAGCAGCGTAGGAGGAGGGACACTTAACTATGGCTACACCTTC. Its translation: CASSVGGGTLNYGYTF.

CDR3 nucleotide sequence: TGTGCCAGCAGCCCCAGTTATAGCAATCAGCCCCAGCATTTT. Translated: CASSPSYSNQPQHF. The V and J genes are TRBV11-2 and TRBJ1-5; D is ambiguous. The CDR3 totals 14 residues. CDR1 and CDR2 (germline): SGHAT, FQNNGV. Between the trimmed V and J ends, which lost 5 bases and 0 bases, there was a span of 8 bases.

Only one count was recorded for this clone. The chain's CDR3 is CASGRGGGSYNEQFF. The DNA of the CDR3 is TGTGCCAGCGGGAGGGGCGGGGGCTCCTACAATGAGCAGTTCTTC. The genes are TRBV9 and TRBJ2-1, with 7 positions matching TRBD2. Per the germline V gene, CDR1 is SGDLS and CDR2 is YYNGEE. The CDR3 runs to 15 residues. V dropped 7 bases and J dropped 0; count of bases not matched to a gene: 7.

The V call is TRBV14, the J call TRBJ2-7; 8 positions agree with TRBD2. The CDR3 totals 13 residues. The germline V gene has CDR1 SGHDN and CDR2 FVKESK. The junction had 6 bases not matched to a gene; V was cut back by 6 bases and J by 5 bases. The CDR3 DNA follows: TGTGCCAGCAGTCTCCCGGGGGGGGACGAGCAGTACTTC. It encodes CASSLPGGDEQYF.

The chain uses TRBV19 and TRBJ2-7, with a tentative D call TRBD2 (6 bases). Germline CDR1 reads LNHDA; CDR2 reads SQIVND (reference sequence). This CDR3 has 13 residues. Deletions cut 7 bases from V and 3 bases from J, with 13 bases between. CDR3 bases: TGTGCCAGTATGGAGGGGCTAGGCTACGAGCAGTACTTC. This translates into CASMEGLGYEQYF.

The chain uses TRBV6-6 and TRBJ2-7; D is tentatively TRBD1 or TRBD2 (5 bases each). In germline, CDR1 is MNHNY, CDR2 SVGAGI (reference sequence). This CDR3 is built from 15 residues. V lost 6 bases and J lost 4, with 19 bases in between. DNA of the CDR3: TGTGCCAGCAGCCCCAGGGCAGGCTGGACTTACGAGCAGTACTTC. Its translation is CASSPRAGWTYEQYF.

The chain joins TRBV7-9 to TRBJ1-1; D is possibly TRBD1 (6 bases). The V gene's germline CDR1 is SEHNR and CDR2 FQNEAQ (reference sequence). The CDR3 extends over 13 amino acids. V gave up 6 bases and J gave up 1 base, with 9 bases separating them. The CDR3 coding sequence is TGTGCCAGCAGGCCAGGGGAGAACACTGAAGCTTTCTTT. It translates to CASRPGENTEAFF.

The CDR3 loop reads CASSPLRQGAYEQYF. Written as DNA, the CDR3 is TGTGCCAGCAGCCCTCTGAGACAGGGGGCGTACGAGCAGTACTTC. V is TRBV25-1 and J is TRBJ2-7; 10 bases fit TRBD1. This CDR3 contains 15 residues. Germline assignment: CDR1 MGHDK and CDR2 SYGVNS. V trimming: 6 bases; J trimming: 4 bases; junction bases outside the gene matches: 9.

This clone was picked up one time. The rearrangement joins TRBV2 to TRBJ2-7; D gene unclear. This CDR3 comprises 16 residues. Germline assignment: CDR1 SNHLY and CDR2 FYNNEI. V was clipped by 0 bases and J by 4 bases, with 16 bases between them. The CDR3 nucleotides are TGTGCCAGCAGTGAAGCTGGAAGGTTTGACGAATACGAGCAGTACTTC. Translating it yields CASSEAGRFDEYEQYF.

This rearrangement joins TRBV30 to TRBJ2-3; 12 bases are shared with TRBD2. Trimming removed 2 bases from V and 0 bases from J; junction bases left unmatched: 3. Germline CDR1 is GTSNPN and CDR2 is SVGIG (reference sequence). This CDR3 has 16 residues. For the CDR3, the DNA is TGTGCCTGGAGTATAGGGACTAGCGGGAGCACAGATACGCAGTATTTT. Amino acid sequence: CAWSIGTSGSTDTQYF. The full variable domain, rest sourced from reference TRBV30 and TRBJ2-3, is SQTIHQWPATLVQPVGSPLSLECTVEGTSNPNLYWYRQAAGRGLQLLFYSVGIGQISSEVPQNLSASRPQDRQFILSSKKLLLSDSGFYLCAWSIGTSGSTDTQYFGPGTRLTVL.

The chain has TRBV7-9 and TRBJ2-4, with 7 bases matching TRBD2. The germline V gene has CDR1 SEHNR and CDR2 FQNEAQ (reference sequence). V shed 5 bases and J 1 base; nucleotides not matched to a gene: 8. CDR3 length: 16 amino acids. The CDR3 coding sequence is TGTGCCAGCAGCCCCACGGCGGGGGAGGCCAAAAACATTCAGTACTTC. Translation gives CASSPTAGEAKNIQYF.

The chain combines TRBV28 with TRBJ1-2, with 7 nucleotides matching TRBD1. V lost 8 bases, J lost 2 bases, and 8 bases stayed unmatched. The CDR3 is 14 amino acids. Germline V gene lookup returns CDR1 MDHEN and CDR2 SYDVKM. The CDR3 protein is CASYPRGVNYGYTF. CDR3 DNA: TGTGCCAGCTATCCCAGGGGGGTCAACTATGGCTACACCTTC.

The chain recombines TRBV4-1 with TRBJ1-1; D ambiguous. CDR1 is MGHRA and CDR2 is YSYEKL in the germline V gene. This CDR3 has 16 residues. V lost 0 bases and J 0 bases, leaving 11 bases between the germline ends. The CDR3 sequence is CASSQEAPLMNTEAFF. The CDR3 DNA reads as TGCGCCAGCAGCCAAGAGGCCCCGCTTATGAACACTGAAGCTTTCTTT.

About this clone itself: Other DNA sequences in this specimen translate into the identical CDR3. CDR3 sequence reads: CASSIGAGGEQYF. CDR3 nucleotide sequence: TGTGCCAGTAGTATCGGGGCAGGGGGCGAGCAGTACTTC. J is TRBJ2-7 and V is TRBV19; 7 bases fit TRBD1. This CDR3 is built from 13 residues. The ends lost 3 bases at V and 6 bases at J; junction bases unmatched: 5. CDR1 is LNHDA, CDR2 SQIVND, per germline (reference sequence).

The chain employs TRBV6-5 and TRBJ1-3; no firm D call. This CDR3 has 15 residues. Trimming left V 5 bases short and J 0 bases short, with 11 bases between. Germline values: CDR1 MNHEY, CDR2 SVGAGI. CDR3 DNA sequence: TGTGCCAGCAGTAAAGACGGCCACTCTGGAAACACCATATATTTT. The encoded protein is CASSKDGHSGNTIYF.